This T cell receptor beta chain was observed in a study of CD8 T cells in ankylosing spondylitis. CDR3 size: 14 residues. CDR1 and CDR2 (germline): MDHEN, SYDVKM. J gave up 9 bases and V 5 bases, and 9 bases lay outside the gene matches. The TCR beta libraries were generated through quantitative 5'-RACE incorporating molecular barcodes. TCRdb redid the calling of the 5' RACE reads with MiXCR, one entry per CDR3 protein. The sample includes a few hundred thousand distinct CDR3 sequences, around 21% seen only once; the top ten take around 3.2%. The chain employs TRBV28 and TRBJ2-1; 8 positions agree with TRBD2. The sequenced sample was blood, either unsorted or a sorted T cell fraction (not recorded which). This TCR derives from a female donor with ankylosing spondylitis or in good health (not recorded which). CDR3 DNA sequence: TGTGCCAGCAGTCTTCCAGCGGGAGCGGGTGAGCAGTTCTTC. This codes for CASSLPAGAGEQFF.